The 28 T cell receptor beta chains given below trace back to one sample, sequenced in a study of resident and recirculating memory T cells in vitiligo. Measured with immunoSEQ multiplex PCR; TCRdb has only the in-frame clones, and not every one. The sample yields fewer than 80,000 clones, roughly nine tenths seen once. Sequencing was performed on blood. The receptor set was obtained from a male donor with vitiligo.

The CDR3 DNA follows: TGTGCCAGCACCTCGTCGTCAGGGGACTACGAGCAGTACTTC. As protein: CASTSSSGDYEQYF. The rearrangement links TRBV5-6 to TRBJ2-7, with D possibly TRBD1 on 6 matching bases. Germline V CDR1 and CDR2: SGHDT, YYEEEE. V lost 6 bases and J lost 3, with 16 bases in between. The length of the CDR3 is 14 residues.

This chain connects TRBV5-6 to TRBJ1-2, with 7 bases lining up with TRBD1. The trim removed 4 bases at V and 4 bases at J, leaving 4 bases unmatched. Germline values: CDR1 SGHDT, CDR2 YYEEEE. The CDR3 totals 13 residues. The CDR3 here is CASSPGTAYGYTF. In DNA form, the CDR3 reads TGTGCCAGCAGCCCCGGGACAGCCTATGGCTACACCTTC. Filled out from reference TRBV5-6 and TRBJ1-2, the complete variable domain reads DAGVTQSPTHLIKTRGQQVTLRCSPKSGHDTVSWYQQALGQGPQFIFQYYEEEERQRGNFPDRFSGHQFPNYSSELNVNALLLGDSALYLCASSPGTAYGYTFGSGTRLTVV.

The V call is TRBV6-6, the J call TRBJ2-5; possibly TRBD1 for D (6 bases). Germline assignment: CDR1 MNHNY and CDR2 SVGAGI (reference sequence). V lost 5 bases to trimming and J lost 2 bases, with 15 bases between them. The CDR3 contains 15 residues. This chain's CDR3 is CASSGGTSGQETQYF. CDR3 nucleotides: TGTGCCAGCAGTGGGGGCACATCGGGTCAAGAGACCCAGTACTTC.

The rearrangement joins TRBV13 to TRBJ2-4; 11 positions agree with TRBD2. The CDR3 runs to 17 residues. The germline V gene has CDR1 PRHDT and CDR2 FYEKMQ (reference sequence). Unmatched junction bases numbered 12, after V lost 2 bases and J lost 9 bases. The CDR3 protein is CASSLPPLAGGGVIQYF. The CDR3 nucleotides read TGTGCCAGCAGCTTACCCCCCCTAGCGGGGGGCGGGGTCATTCAGTACTTC.

The chain employs TRBV6-5 and TRBJ1-1, with D unclear. CDR3 size: 13 residues. From germline, CDR1 is MNHEY and CDR2 SVGAGI. The V end lost 0 bases, the J end lost 4 bases, and 6 bases lay between the germline ends. The CDR3 DNA reads as TGTGCCAGCAGTTACTCGACACTCACTGAAGCTTTCTTT. Translation: CASSYSTLTEAFF.

The CDR3 here is CASSLWSSGRTDTQYF. CDR3 nucleotides: TGTGCCAGCAGCTTATGGTCTAGCGGGAGAACAGATACGCAGTATTTT. The chain couples TRBV7-2 to TRBJ2-3, with 10 bases matching TRBD2. The germline CDR1 and CDR2 sequences are SGHTA and FQGNSA. The CDR3 has 16 amino acids. Trimming at V came to 2 bases and at J to 3 bases, leaving 5 bases not matched to a gene.

This clone was seen only a few times. The rearrangement links TRBV7-8 to TRBJ2-1; D may be TRBD1 (5 bases). The CDR3 is 16 amino acids. CDR1 and CDR2 (germline): SGHVS, FQNEAQ. V shed 5 bases and J shed 3 bases, with 17 bases lying between them. Written as DNA, the CDR3 is TGTGCCAGCAGCCGAGGTAATGGACATAGCTACAATGAGCAGTTCTTC. Amino acid sequence: CASSRGNGHSYNEQFF.

The chain uses TRBV6-5 and TRBJ2-1; weak D call: TRBD1 (5 bases). CDR3 length equals 12 residues. CDR1 is MNHEY, CDR2 SVGAGI, per germline. Between the trimmed V and J ends, which lost 5 bases and 10 bases, there was a span of 12 bases. The CDR3 DNA sequence: TGTGCCAGCAGTCCCACTACAGGAGAGCAGTTCTTC. Amino acid sequence: CASSPTTGEQFF.

The chain recombines TRBV18 with TRBJ1-1, with 10 positions matching TRBD1. With V trimmed by 3 bases and J by 5 bases, 0 bases remained unmatched. Germline V gene lookup returns CDR1 KGHSH and CDR2 LQKENI. This CDR3 spans 13 amino acids. CDR3 nucleotides: TGTGCCAGCTCACCGGGACAGGGGACTGAAGCTTTCTTT. Amino acid sequence: CASSPGQGTEAFF.

The chain links TRBV5-1 to TRBJ2-3; TRBD2 might be the D (5 bases). Trimming removed 6 bases at V and 2 bases at J, with 16 bases between. There are 15 residues in the CDR3. Per germline, CDR1 SGHRS and CDR2 YFSETQ. Here the CDR3 reads CASKVYWRATDTQYF. The CDR3 DNA is TGCGCCAGCAAGGTCTACTGGCGGGCCACAGATACGCAGTATTTT.

The V call is TRBV2, the J call TRBJ2-1; possible D gene TRBD2, 5 bases. The CDR3 runs to 14 residues. CDR1 is SNHLY and CDR2 is FYNNEI in the germline V gene. The V and J ends lost 9 bases and 0 bases respectively, with 12 bases between them. CDR3 amino acids: CASHRGSSYNEQFF. The CDR3 region has the DNA TGTGCCAGTCACCGGGGAAGCTCCTACAATGAGCAGTTCTTC.

The chain has TRBV10-3 and TRBJ2-7, with 10 nucleotides matching TRBD1. The CDR3 has 14 amino acids. V was pared by 4 bases and J by 5 bases, with 5 bases of the junction left unmatched. Germline assignment: CDR1 ENHRY and CDR2 SYGVKD. CDR3 nucleotide sequence: TGTGCCATCAGTGGGGGACAGGGGAGGAACGAGCAGTACTTC. Residues: CAISGGQGRNEQYF.

The V gene is TRBV5-4, the J gene TRBJ2-2, with 7 nucleotides matching TRBD1. This CDR3 is 19 amino acids long. Trimming cost V 0 bases and J 0 bases; bases outside gene matches: 11. Germline V gene data show CDR1 as SGHNT and CDR2 as YYREEE (reference sequence). The chain's CDR3 is CASSLVRFRDSPNTGELFF. CDR3 DNA: TGTGCCAGCAGCTTGGTGCGGTTTAGGGACAGCCCGAACACCGGGGAGCTGTTTTTT.

The chain recombines TRBV25-1 with TRBJ1-3; D not certain. Germline CDR1 and CDR2: MGHDK and SYGVNS. The length of the CDR3 is 14 residues. Between the trimmed V and J ends, which lost 5 bases and 7 bases, there was a span of 15 bases. CDR3: CASSFSGSANTIYF. In DNA, the CDR3 is TGTGCCAGCAGTTTTTCGGGGTCCGCCAACACCATATATTTT.

CDR3 protein: CASSDAGGGNEQFF. CDR3 DNA sequence: TGTGCCAGCAGTGACGCGGGGGGTGGGAATGAGCAGTTCTTC. The chain joins TRBV6-4 to TRBJ2-1, with TRBD2 identical over 8 bases. V lost 2 bases and J lost 7; bases outside the gene matches: 4. The CDR3 is 14 residues long. Germline assignment: CDR1 MRHNA and CDR2 SNTAGT.

The chain is built from TRBV5-4 and TRBJ2-7, with D possibly matching TRBD2 (7 bases). V was pared by 5 bases and J by 5 bases, with 20 bases between. The CDR3 totals 15 residues. Germline CDR1 reads SGHNT; CDR2 reads YYREEE (reference sequence). In DNA form, the CDR3 reads TGTGCCAGCAGAGCAAAGGGGGGGCCTCTAAACGAGCAGTACTTC. Residues: CASRAKGGPLNEQYF.

CDR3 sequence reads: CASSLAGQGNTEAFF. DNA of the CDR3: TGTGCCAGTAGTTTAGCAGGACAGGGGAACACTGAAGCTTTCTTT. This chain uses TRBV19 with TRBJ1-1; 8 nucleotides align to TRBD1. Germline lookup yields CDR1 LNHDA and CDR2 SQIVND (reference sequence). There are 15 residues in the CDR3. Germline trimming cut 5 bases from V and 1 base from J; bases unmatched to any gene: 6.

Details on this clone: Given the absence of the conserved phenylalanine or tryptophan at the CDR3 end, a read error is likely. The DNA is omitted, as the CDR3 cannot be located on it reliably, and the CDR3 follows TCRdb's listing. The chain is built from TRBV12-5 and TRBJ1-1. The germline CDR1 and CDR2 sequences are LGHNT and FRNRAP. The CDR3 is made up of 11 amino acids, end residues included. This CDR3 is CASGLAGDAGG.

This chain joins TRBV11-1 and TRBJ2-7; TRBD1 aligns across 7 bases. From germline, CDR1 is SGHAT and CDR2 FQDESV (reference sequence). The CDR3 consists of 14 residues. V shed 1 base and J 3 bases; nucleotides not matched to a gene: 3. CDR3 coding DNA: TGTGCCAGCAGCTTAGACAGGGGAATCTACGAGCAGTACTTC. This encodes CASSLDRGIYEQYF.

The V gene is TRBV28, the J gene TRBJ2-7; tentatively, D is TRBD1 (5 bases). Trimming took off 10 bases at V and 2 bases at J, with 21 bases between the two ends. This CDR3 has 15 amino acids. CDR1 and CDR2 (germline): MDHEN, SYDVKM. CDR3 nucleotide sequence: TGTGCCACCTTAACCGGCCAGGGTTCGGCCTACGAGCAGTACTTC. Its translation is CATLTGQGSAYEQYF.

CDR3 coding DNA: TGCGCCAGCAGCTTGGCGGGACTAGCGGCCACCTACGAGCAGTACTTC. Its protein product is CASSLAGLAATYEQYF. This rearrangement joins TRBV5-1 to TRBJ2-7; 11 nucleotides line up with TRBD2. The CDR3 consists of 16 residues. The ends lost 0 bases at V and 2 bases at J; junction bases unmatched: 4. Germline CDR1 and CDR2: SGHRS and YFSETQ.

This rearrangement joins TRBV4-2 to TRBJ2-1, with 13 bases that match TRBD2. CDR3 length: 17 residues. Per germline, CDR1 LGHNA and CDR2 YNFKEQ. V was pared by 3 bases and J by 4 bases, with 6 bases of the junction left unmatched. CDR3 loop: CASSHTKGLAGYNEQFF. Written as DNA, the CDR3 is TGTGCCAGCAGCCACACTAAGGGACTAGCGGGGTACAATGAGCAGTTCTTC.

This clone was observed a handful of times. J is TRBJ1-5 and V is TRBV19, with D perhaps matching TRBD1 (5 bases). Trimming stripped 6 bases from V and 4 bases from J, with 10 bases between. CDR3 size: 13 residues. The V gene's germline CDR1 is LNHDA and CDR2 SQIVND (reference sequence). The CDR3 is CASSDSRNQPQHF. The DNA of the CDR3 is TGTGCCAGTAGCGACAGTCGGAATCAGCCCCAGCATTTT.

The chain uses TRBV28 and TRBJ2-1; 10 bases fit TRBD1. CDR1 MDHEN and CDR2 SYDVKM come from the germline V gene. V lost 5 bases to trimming and J lost 7 bases; unmatched junction nucleotides: 8. The CDR3 length is 15 residues. The chain's CDR3 is CASSNSGTGVNEQFF. The DNA for the CDR3 is TGTGCCAGCAGTAACTCGGGGACAGGGGTGAATGAGCAGTTCTTC.

This chain links TRBV5-6 with TRBJ1-5, with a tentative D call TRBD1 (5 bases). The germline V gene encodes CDR1 SGHDT and CDR2 YYEEEE. Trimming cost V 4 bases and J 3 bases, with 14 bases left between them. The CDR3 runs to 15 residues. The CDR3 sequence is CASSTLSGLNQPQHF. CDR3 nucleotides: TGTGCCAGCAGCACTCTGTCAGGGCTCAATCAGCCCCAGCATTTT.

CDR3 residues: CASSFAGVNYGYTF. The CDR3 bases are TGTGCCAGCAGCTTCGCGGGAGTAAACTATGGCTACACCTTC. J is TRBJ1-2 and V is TRBV13, with no clear D. The germline V gene has CDR1 PRHDT and CDR2 FYEKMQ (reference sequence). CDR3 length: 14 residues. The V end lost 3 bases, the J end lost 2 bases, and 10 bases lay between the germline ends.

The chain links TRBV7-2 to TRBJ1-1; TRBD1 aligns across 8 bases. Germline values: CDR1 SGHTA, CDR2 FQGNSA. This CDR3 has 17 amino acids. V trimming: 1 base; J trimming: 5 bases; junction bases outside the gene matches: 12. The CDR3 DNA reads as TGTGCCAGCAGCTTAGAAGCCGTAGGACAGGGAGGGACTGAAGCTTTCTTT. This codes for CASSLEAVGQGGTEAFF.

The rearrangement uses TRBV29-1 and TRBJ1-1, with 11 bases matching TRBD1. Germline V gene sequence: CDR1 SQVTM, CDR2 ANQGSEA. Trimming took 6 bases from V and 4 from J; bases not matched to a gene: 13. The CDR3 totals 16 residues. CDR3 nucleotides: TGCAGCGTGGGGACAGGGGGGTCAATTGGGATCACTGAAGCTTTCTTT. Amino acids: CSVGTGGSIGITEAFF.